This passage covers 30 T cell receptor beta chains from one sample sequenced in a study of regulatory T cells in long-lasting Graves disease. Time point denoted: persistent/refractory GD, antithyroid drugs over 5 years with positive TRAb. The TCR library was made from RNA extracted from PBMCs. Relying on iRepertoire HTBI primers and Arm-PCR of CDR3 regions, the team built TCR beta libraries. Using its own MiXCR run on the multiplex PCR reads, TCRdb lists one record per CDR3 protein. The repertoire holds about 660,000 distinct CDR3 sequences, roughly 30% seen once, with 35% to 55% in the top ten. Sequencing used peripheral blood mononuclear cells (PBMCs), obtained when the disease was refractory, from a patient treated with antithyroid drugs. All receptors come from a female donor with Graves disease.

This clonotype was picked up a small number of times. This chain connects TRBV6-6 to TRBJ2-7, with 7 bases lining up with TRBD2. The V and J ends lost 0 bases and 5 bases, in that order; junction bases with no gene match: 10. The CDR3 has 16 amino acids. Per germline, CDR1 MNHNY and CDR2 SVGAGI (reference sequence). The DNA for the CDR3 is TGTGCCAGCAGTTACTCGGTAATGGGAGGGTCGGACGAGCAGTACTTC. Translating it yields CASSYSVMGGSDEQYF.

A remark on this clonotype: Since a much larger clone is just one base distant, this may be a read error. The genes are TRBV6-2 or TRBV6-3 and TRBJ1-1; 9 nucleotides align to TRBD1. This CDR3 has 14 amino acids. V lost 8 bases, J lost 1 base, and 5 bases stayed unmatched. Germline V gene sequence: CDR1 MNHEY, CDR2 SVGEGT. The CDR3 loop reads CASGRQGGNTEAFF. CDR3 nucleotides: TGTGCCAGCGGTAGACAGGGGGGGAACACTGAAGCTTTCTTT.

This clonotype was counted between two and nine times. The CDR3 loop reads CASSLSPDRTQNTEAFF. The CDR3 DNA reads as TGTGCCAGCAGCCTCAGCCCCGACAGGACCCAGAACACTGAAGCTTTCTTT. The J gene is TRBJ1-1, the V gene TRBV5-5, with D perhaps TRBD1 (6 bases). Germline loops: CDR1 SGHKS, CDR2 YYEKEE (reference sequence). The V end lost 4 bases, the J end lost 1 base, and 20 bases lay between the germline ends. The length of the CDR3 is 17 residues.

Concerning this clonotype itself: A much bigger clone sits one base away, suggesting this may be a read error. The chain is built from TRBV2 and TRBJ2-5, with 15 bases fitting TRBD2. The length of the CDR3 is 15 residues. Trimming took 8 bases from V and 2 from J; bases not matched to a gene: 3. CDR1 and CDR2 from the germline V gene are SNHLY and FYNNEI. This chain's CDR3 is CASGGTSGRQETQYF. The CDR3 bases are TGTGCCAGCGGGGGGACTAGCGGGAGGCAAGAGACCCAGTACTTC.

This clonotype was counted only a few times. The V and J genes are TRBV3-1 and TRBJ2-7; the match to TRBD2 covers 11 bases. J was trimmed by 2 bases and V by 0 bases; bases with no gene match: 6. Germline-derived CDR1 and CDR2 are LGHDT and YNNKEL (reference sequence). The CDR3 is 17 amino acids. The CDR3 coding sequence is TGTGCCAGCAGCCAAGACGGTAGCGGGAGGGCCCCCTACGAGCAGTACTTC. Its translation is CASSQDGSGRAPYEQYF.

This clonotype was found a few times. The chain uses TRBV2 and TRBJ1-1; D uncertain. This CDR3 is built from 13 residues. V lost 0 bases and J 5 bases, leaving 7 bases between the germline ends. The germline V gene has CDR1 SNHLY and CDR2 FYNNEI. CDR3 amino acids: CASSEARWTEAFF. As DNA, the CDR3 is TGTGCCAGCAGTGAAGCCCGGTGGACTGAAGCTTTCTTT.

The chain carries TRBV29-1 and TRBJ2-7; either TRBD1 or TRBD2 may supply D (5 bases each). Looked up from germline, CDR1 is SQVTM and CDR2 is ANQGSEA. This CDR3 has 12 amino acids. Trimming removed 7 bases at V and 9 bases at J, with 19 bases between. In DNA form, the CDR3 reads TGCAGCGCCGAGGGACGCGATTGGGGGCAGTACTTC. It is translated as CSAEGRDWGQYF.

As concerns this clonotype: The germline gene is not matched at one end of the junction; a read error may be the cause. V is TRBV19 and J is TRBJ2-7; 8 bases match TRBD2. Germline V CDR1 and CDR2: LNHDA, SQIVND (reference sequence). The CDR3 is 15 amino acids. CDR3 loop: CASSITPGGPSEQHF. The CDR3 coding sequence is TGTGCCAGTAGTATAACGCCGGGAGGGCCAAGCGAGCAGCACTTC.

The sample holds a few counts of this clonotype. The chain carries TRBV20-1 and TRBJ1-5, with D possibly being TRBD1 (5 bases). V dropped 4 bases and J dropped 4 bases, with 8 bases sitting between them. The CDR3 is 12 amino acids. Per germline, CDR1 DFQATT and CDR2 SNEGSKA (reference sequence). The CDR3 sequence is CSAIGGNQPQHF. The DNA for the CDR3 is TGCAGTGCTATTGGGGGAAATCAGCCCCAGCATTTT.

CDR3 sequence (DNA): TGTGCCAGCAGCCAAGAGGACACTTACGAAGCTTTCTTT. It encodes CASSQEDTYEAFF. The chain links TRBV14 to TRBJ1-1, with D possibly TRBD1 on 5 matching bases. CDR1 is SGHDN, CDR2 FVKESK, per germline. This CDR3 contains 13 residues. Trimming took 0 bases from V and 8 from J, leaving 10 bases between them. The variable domain in full, completed from reference TRBV14 and TRBJ1-1, reads EAGVTQFPSHSVIEKGQTVTLRCDPISGHDNLYWYRRVMGKEIKFLLHFVKESKQDESGMPNNRFLAERTGGTYSTLKVQPAELEDSGVYFCASSQEDTYEAFFGQGTRLTVV.

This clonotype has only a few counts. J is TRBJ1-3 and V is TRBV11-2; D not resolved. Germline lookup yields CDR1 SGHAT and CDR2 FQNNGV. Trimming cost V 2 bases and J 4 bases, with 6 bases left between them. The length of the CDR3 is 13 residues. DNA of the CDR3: TGTGCCAGCAGCTTAAAGAGCGGAAACACCATATATTTT. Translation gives CASSLKSGNTIYF.

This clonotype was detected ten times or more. CDR3 coding DNA: TGTGCCAGCAGTTTAAATACAGCCAACTATGGCTACACCTTC. Amino acid sequence: CASSLNTANYGYTF. The gene calls are TRBV28 and TRBJ1-2; D not certain. CDR1 MDHEN and CDR2 SYDVKM come from the germline V gene. CDR3 size: 14 residues. Deletions cut 2 bases from V and 2 bases from J, with 9 bases between.

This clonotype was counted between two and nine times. CDR3 residues: CARKQGCGNQPQHF. In nucleotides, the CDR3 is TGTGCCAGAAAACAGGGTTGTGGCAATCAGCCCCAGCATTTT. The V call is TRBV9, the J call TRBJ1-5; D perhaps matches TRBD1 (6 bases). The CDR3 is 14 amino acids. Trimming stripped 8 bases from V and 2 bases from J, with 14 bases between. CDR1 and CDR2 from the germline V gene are SGDLS and YYNGEE.

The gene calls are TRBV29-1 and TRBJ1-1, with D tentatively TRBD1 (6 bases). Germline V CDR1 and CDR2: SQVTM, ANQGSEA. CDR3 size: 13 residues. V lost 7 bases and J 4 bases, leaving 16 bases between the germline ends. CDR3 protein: CSAGPSGATEAFF. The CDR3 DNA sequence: TGCAGCGCGGGACCCTCAGGGGCCACTGAAGCTTTCTTT. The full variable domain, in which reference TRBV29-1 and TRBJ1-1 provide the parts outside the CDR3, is SAVISQKPSRDICQRGTSLTIQCQVDSQVTMMFWYRQQPGQSLTLIATANQGSEATYESGFVIDKFPISRPNLTFSTLTVSNMSPEDSSIYLCSAGPSGATEAFFGQGTRLTVV.

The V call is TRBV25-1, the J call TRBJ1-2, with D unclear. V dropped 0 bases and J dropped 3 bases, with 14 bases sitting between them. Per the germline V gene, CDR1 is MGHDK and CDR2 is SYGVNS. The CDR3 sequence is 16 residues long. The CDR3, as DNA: TGTGCCAGCAGTGAATATCCTAGGACGGACCACTATGGCTACACCTTC. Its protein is CASSEYPRTDHYGYTF.

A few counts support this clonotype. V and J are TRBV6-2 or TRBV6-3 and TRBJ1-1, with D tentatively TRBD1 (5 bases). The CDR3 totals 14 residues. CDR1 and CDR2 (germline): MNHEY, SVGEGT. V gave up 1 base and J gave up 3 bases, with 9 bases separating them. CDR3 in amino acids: CASSYWGGDTEAFF. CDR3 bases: TGTGCCAGCAGTTACTGGGGGGGGGACACTGAAGCTTTCTTT.

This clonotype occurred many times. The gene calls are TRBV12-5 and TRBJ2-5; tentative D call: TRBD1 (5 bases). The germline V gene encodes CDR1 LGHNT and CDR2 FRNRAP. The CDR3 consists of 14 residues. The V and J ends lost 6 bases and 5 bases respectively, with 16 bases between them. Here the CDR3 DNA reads TGTGCTAGTGGACCTTGGGGCTTGGATGAGACCCAGTACTTC. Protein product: CASGPWGLDETQYF.

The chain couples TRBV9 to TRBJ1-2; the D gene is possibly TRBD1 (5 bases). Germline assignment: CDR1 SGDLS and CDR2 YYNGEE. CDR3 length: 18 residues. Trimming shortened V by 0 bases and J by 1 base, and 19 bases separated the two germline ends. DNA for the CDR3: TGTGCCAGCAGCGTAGATCCACTTGGGGACGGTGATAACTATGGCTACACCTTC. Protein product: CASSVDPLGDGDNYGYTF.

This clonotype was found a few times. The CDR3 loop is CASSSGRKTYEQYF. In DNA form, the CDR3 reads TGTGCCAGCAGTTCCGGACGGAAAACCTACGAGCAGTACTTC. The chain has TRBV6-5 and TRBJ2-7; D unresolved. This CDR3 is built from 14 residues. V lost 4 bases and J 2 bases, leaving 12 bases between the germline ends. Germline V CDR1 and CDR2: MNHEY, SVGAGI.

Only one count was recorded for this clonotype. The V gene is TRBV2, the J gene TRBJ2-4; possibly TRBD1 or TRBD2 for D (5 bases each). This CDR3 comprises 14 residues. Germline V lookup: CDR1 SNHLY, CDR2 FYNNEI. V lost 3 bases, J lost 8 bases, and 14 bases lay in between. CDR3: CASSEGRIRHIQYF. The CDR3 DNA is TGTGCCAGCAGTGAGGGACGGATACGGCACATTCAGTACTTC. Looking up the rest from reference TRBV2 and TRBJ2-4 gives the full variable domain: EPEVTQTPSHQVTQMGQEVILRCVPISNHLYFYWYRQILGQKVEFLVSFYNNEISEKSEIFDDQFSVERPDGSNFTLKIRSTKLEDSAMYFCASSEGRIRHIQYFGAGTRLSVL.

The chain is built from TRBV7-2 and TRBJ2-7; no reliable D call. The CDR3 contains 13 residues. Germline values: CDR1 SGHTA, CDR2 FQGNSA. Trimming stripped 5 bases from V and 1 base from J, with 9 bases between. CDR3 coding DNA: TGTGCCAGCAGCCCAGTTCAGTCCTACGAGCAGTACTTC. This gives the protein CASSPVQSYEQYF.

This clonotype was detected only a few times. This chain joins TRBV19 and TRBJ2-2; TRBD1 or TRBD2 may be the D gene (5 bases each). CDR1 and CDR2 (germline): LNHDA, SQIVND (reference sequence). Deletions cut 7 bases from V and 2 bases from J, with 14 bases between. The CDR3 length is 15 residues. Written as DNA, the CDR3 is TGTGCCAGTACCTTCGGGACGGCTAACACCGGGGAGCTGTTTTTT. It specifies CASTFGTANTGELFF.

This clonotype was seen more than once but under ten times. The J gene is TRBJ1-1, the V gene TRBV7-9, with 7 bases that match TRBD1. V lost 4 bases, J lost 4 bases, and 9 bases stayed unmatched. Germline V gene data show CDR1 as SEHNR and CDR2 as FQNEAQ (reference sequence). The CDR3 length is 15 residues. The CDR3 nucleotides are TGTGCCAGCAGCTCCCCCGCGGAGGGGGCCACTGAAGCTTTCTTT. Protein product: CASSSPAEGATEAFF.

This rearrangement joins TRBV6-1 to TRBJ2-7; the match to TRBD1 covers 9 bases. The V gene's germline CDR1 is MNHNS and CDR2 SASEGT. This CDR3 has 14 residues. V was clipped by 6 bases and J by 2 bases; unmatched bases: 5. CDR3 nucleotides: TGTGCCAGCAGGGACAGGGGTCGTCCCTACGAGCAGTACTTC. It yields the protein CASRDRGRPYEQYF.

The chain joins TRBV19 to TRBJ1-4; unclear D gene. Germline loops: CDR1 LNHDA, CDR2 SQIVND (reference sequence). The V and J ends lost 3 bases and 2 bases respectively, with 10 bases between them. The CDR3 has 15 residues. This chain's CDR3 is CASSIDGRTNEKLFF. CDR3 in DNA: TGTGCCAGTAGTATCGACGGGAGGACTAATGAAAAACTGTTTTTT. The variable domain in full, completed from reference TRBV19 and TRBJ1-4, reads DGGITQSPKYLFRKEGQNVTLSCEQNLNHDAMYWYRQDPGQGLRLIYYSQIVNDFQKGDIAEGYSVSREKKESFPLTVTSAQKNPTAFYLCASSIDGRTNEKLFFGSGTQLSVL.

Here the CDR3 reads CASSGTGASPLHF. CDR3 sequence (DNA): TGTGCCAGTTCCGGGACCGGGGCTTCACCCCTCCACTTT. The rearrangement joins TRBV12-3 or TRBV12-4 to TRBJ1-6, with D maybe TRBD1 (5 bases). The CDR3 contains 13 residues. V was cut by 9 bases and J by 9 bases, with 15 bases left in between.

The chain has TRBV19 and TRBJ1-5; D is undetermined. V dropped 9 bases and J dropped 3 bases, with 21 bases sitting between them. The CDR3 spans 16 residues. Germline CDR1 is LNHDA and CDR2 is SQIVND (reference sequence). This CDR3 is CASELLGGSDNQPQHF. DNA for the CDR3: TGTGCCAGCGAACTCCTTGGAGGATCGGACAATCAGCCCCAGCATTTT.

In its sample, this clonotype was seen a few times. CDR3 bases: TGTGCCAGCAGTGAATTAGGACGACTCCGGTATGGCTACACCTTC. As protein: CASSELGRLRYGYTF. J is TRBJ1-2 and V is TRBV6-1; D is ambiguous. The germline V gene encodes CDR1 MNHNS and CDR2 SASEGT. CDR3 size: 15 residues. V was cut by 2 bases and J by 5 bases, with 15 bases left in between.

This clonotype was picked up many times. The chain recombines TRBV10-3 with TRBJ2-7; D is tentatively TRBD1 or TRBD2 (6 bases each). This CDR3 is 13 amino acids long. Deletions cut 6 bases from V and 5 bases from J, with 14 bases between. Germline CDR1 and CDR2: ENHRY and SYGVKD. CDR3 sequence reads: CAIRRGWEDEQYF. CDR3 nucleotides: TGTGCCATCAGGAGGGGGTGGGAGGACGAGCAGTACTTC.

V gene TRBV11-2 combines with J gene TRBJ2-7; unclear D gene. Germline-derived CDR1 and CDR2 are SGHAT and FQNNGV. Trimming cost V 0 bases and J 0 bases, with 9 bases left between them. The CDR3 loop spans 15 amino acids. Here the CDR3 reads CASSLDGWSSYEQYF. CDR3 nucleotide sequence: TGTGCCAGCAGCTTAGATGGGTGGAGCTCCTACGAGCAGTACTTC.